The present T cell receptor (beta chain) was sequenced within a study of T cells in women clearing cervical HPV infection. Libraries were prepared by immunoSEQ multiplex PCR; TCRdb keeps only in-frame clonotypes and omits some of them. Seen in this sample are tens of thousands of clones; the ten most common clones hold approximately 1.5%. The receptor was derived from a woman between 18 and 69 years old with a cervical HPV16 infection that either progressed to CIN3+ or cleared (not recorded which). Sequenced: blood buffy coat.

The CDR3: CASTIGGAGYNEQFF. The covered CDR3 bases are TGTGCCAGCACCATAGGGGGGGCTGGCTACAATGAG. The chain combines TRBV6-2 or TRBV6-3 with TRBJ2-1; perhaps TRBD2 as D (7 bases). The CDR3 goes on 3 residues after the read ends, and that part is filled in from the germline J gene. The CDR3 runs 15 residues. Trimming pared 7 bases from V and 3 bases from J, leaving 16 bases between. The germline V gene encodes CDR1 MNHEY and CDR2 SVGEGT.